This T cell receptor (beta chain) was sequenced in a study of shared clonotypes between healthy human individuals. TCRdb keeps only in-frame clones here, not all; method: immunoSEQ multiplex PCR. This table holds about 2 million clones, roughly 96% found once. The CDR3 loop spans 15 amino acids. V was shortened by 0 bases and J by 6 bases, with 14 bases between the two germline ends. Germline V gives CDR1 LGHNA, CDR2 YSLEER. Sequenced input: naive CD4+ T cells sorted from blood. Subset denoted: CD45RA+ positively selected. The chain links TRBV4-3 to TRBJ1-2; a weak D match, TRBD1 (5 bases). This receptor was obtained from a man aged 18-30 years in good health. As DNA, the CDR3 is TGCGCCAGCAGCCAAGACGGCGGGGCTTGGGATGGCTACACCTTC. It translates to CASSQDGGAWDGYTF.